This is a list of T cell receptor beta chains from one sample in a study of regulatory T cells. Produced via immunoSEQ multiplex PCR; TCRdb's table is partial and in-frame only. The sample carries around 16,000 clones, around 83% recorded once. Specimen: conventional CD4+ T cells sorted from blood. These receptors were collected from a person aged 30 to 39 with CD3G deficiency. The CDR3 runs from the conserved cysteine through the conserved F or W. Each record gives: J gene, V gene, clone size, D gene, CDR3 protein, CDR3 DNA. D genes are given only for firm matches. Clone size is stated in some rows and not others, as once, few, many or a class when expanded.

TRBJ2-2 TRBV7-9 NA NA CASSRKGTGADTGELFF TGTGCCAGCAGCCGCAAGGGTACCGGGGCTGACACCGGGGAGCTGTTTTTT
TRBJ1-4 TRBV7-9 medium-sized TRBD1 CASQLQGGEKLFF TGTGCCAGCCAGCTTCAGGGGGGTGAAAAACTGTTTTTT
TRBJ1-1 TRBV28 NA NA CASSPTGRNTEAFF TGTGCCAGCAGTCCTACAGGGCGAAACACTGAAGCTTTCTTT
TRBJ1-1 TRBV5-1 once NA CASSSFGHSNTEAFF TGCGCCAGCAGCTCCTTCGGACACTCGAACACTGAAGCTTTCTTT
TRBJ1-2 TRBV28 NA NA CASSSSTGNGGYTF TGTGCCAGCAGTAGCAGTACAGGGAATGGCGGCTACACCTTC
TRBJ1-5 TRBV10-3 NA NA CAISMGPNQPQHF TGTGCCATCAGCATGGGACCCAATCAGCCCCAGCATTTT
TRBJ2-7 TRBV6-1 NA NA CASSEVPGYPYEQYF TGTGCCAGCAGTGAAGTGCCAGGCTATCCCTACGAGCAGTACTTC
TRBJ2-5 TRBV28 NA TRBD2 CASSLPGGFQETQYF TGTGCCAGCAGTTTACCGGGGGGGTTCCAAGAGACCCAGTACTTC
TRBJ1-1 TRBV6-6 NA NA CASSYITGEAFF TGTGCCAGCAGTTATATTACAGGGGAAGCTTTCTTT
TRBJ2-2 TRBV6-1 NA TRBD2 CASSGPSGSTAGELFF TGTGCCAGCAGTGGCCCTAGCGGGAGCACGGCCGGGGAGCTGTTTTTT